The present T cell receptor (beta chain) was sequenced within a study of blood T cells in healthy people across ages. A minimum of 7 million PBMCs was isolated per sample. Per germline, CDR1 LGHNA and CDR2 YSLEER. This CDR3 region has 14 residues. The V end was cut by 3 bases, the J end by 1 base, with 10 bases between. Alongside a J-beta primer mix, a sample-barcoded 5' primer served in a second PCR lasting roughly 7 to 11 cycles. MiXCR was run by TCRdb on the 5' RACE reads, yielding one entry per CDR3 protein. Of about 800,000 distinct CDR3 sequences detected, roughly 64% appear once; the ten largest clones hold about 20%. Study-level findings and limits: Both naive CD4+ cell counts and diversity were greater in long-lived donors than in aged donors.

Remarks on this clonotype: The antigen is unknown.

The rearrangement links TRBV4-3 to TRBJ2-7, with D hard to call. This TCR was sampled from a man aged 30-40 years in good health. Sequences were obtained from blood. The CDR3 bases are TGCGCCAGCAGCCAGAACTCTAAGTCCTACGAGCAGTACTTC. Protein product: CASSQNSKSYEQYF.